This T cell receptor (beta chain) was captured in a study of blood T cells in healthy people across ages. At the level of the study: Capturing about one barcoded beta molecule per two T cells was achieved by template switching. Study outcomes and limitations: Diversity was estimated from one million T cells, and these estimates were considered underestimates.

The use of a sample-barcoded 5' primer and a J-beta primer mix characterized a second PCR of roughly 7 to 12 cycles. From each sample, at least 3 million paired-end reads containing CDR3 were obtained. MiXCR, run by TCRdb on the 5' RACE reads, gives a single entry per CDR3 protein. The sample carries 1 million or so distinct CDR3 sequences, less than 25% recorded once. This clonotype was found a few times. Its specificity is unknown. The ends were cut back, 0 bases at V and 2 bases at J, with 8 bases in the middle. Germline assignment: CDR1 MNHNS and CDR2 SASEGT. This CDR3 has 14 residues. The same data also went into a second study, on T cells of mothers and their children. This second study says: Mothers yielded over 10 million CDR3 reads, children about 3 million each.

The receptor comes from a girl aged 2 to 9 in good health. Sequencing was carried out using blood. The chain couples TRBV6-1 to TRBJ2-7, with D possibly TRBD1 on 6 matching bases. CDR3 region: CASSEARTAYEQYF. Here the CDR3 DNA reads TGTGCCAGCAGTGAAGCGCGGACAGCCTACGAGCAGTACTTC.